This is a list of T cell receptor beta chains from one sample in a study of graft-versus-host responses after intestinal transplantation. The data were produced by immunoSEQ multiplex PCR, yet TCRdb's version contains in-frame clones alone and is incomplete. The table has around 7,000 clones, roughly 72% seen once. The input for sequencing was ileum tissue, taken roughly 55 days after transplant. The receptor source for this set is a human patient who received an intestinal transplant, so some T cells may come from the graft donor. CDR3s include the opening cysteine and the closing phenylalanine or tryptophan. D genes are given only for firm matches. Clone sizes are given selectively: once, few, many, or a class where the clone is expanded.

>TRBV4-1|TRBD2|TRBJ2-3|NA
CASTLAGNTDTQYF
TGCGCCAGCACCCTAGCGGGGAACACAGATACGCAGTATTTT
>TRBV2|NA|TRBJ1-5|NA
CASRQNNNQPQHF
TGTGCCAGCCGACAGAATAACAATCAGCCCCAGCATTTT
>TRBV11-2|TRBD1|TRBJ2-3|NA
CASSLVGRGSTDTQYF
TGTGCCAGCAGCTTAGTAGGCAGGGGGAGCACAGATACGCAGTATTTT
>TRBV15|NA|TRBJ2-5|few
CATSRDSGTRALETQYF
TGTGCCACCAGCAGAGATTCAGGGACTCGAGCGTTAGAGACCCAGTACTTC
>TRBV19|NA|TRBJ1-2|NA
CASSIGLGGNYGYTF
TGTGCCAGTAGTATCGGACTAGGAGGCAACTATGGCTACACCTTC
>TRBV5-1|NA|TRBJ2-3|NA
CASSLTLRGRDTQYF
TGCGCCAGCAGCTTGACTCTGCGGGGAAGGGATACGCAGTATTTT
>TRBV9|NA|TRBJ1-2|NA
CASSGDRHRDYGYTF
TGTGCCAGCAGCGGTGACAGGCATAGGGACTATGGCTACACCTTC
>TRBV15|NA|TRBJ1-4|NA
CATSRDPGSKTNEKLFF
TGTGCCACCAGCAGAGATCCGGGGTCTAAAACTAATGAAAAACTGTTTTTT
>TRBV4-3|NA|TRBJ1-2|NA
CASSQVRLGAEHYGYTF
TGCGCCAGCAGCCAAGTCAGGTTAGGGGCAGAGCACTATGGCTACACCTTC
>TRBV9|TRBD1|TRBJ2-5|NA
CASSAGYYRGRETQYF
TGTGCCAGCAGCGCGGGATATTACAGGGGACGGGAGACCCAGTACTTC
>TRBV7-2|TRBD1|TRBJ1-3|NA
CAKNHRGRVNTIYF
TGTGCCAAAAATCACAGGGGAAGGGTAAACACCATATATTTT
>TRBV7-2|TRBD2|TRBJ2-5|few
CASSSGGPQETQYF
TGTGCCAGCAGTAGCGGGGGCCCTCAAGAGACCCAGTACTTC
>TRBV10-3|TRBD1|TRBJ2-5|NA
CATGQGPEETQYF
TGTGCCACCGGACAGGGTCCGGAGGAGACCCAGTACTTC
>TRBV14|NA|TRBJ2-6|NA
CASSQEHRGLFRSGANVLTF
TGTGCCAGCAGCCAAGAGCACAGGGGACTCTTTCGCTCTGGGGCCAACGTCCTGACTTTC
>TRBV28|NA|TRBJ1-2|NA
CASRGPNYGYTF
TGTGCCAGCAGGGGGCCTAACTATGGCTACACCTTC
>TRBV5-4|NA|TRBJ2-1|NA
CASSLGLEWFF
TGTGCCAGCAGCTTGGGCCTAGAGTGGTTCTTC
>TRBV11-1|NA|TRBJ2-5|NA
CASSSYTDGEETQYF
TGTGCCAGCAGCTCTTACACGGACGGGGAAGAGACCCAGTACTTC
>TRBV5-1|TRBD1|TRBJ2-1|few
CASSFPQGARDNEQFF
TGCGCCAGCAGCTTCCCACAGGGGGCTAGGGACAATGAGCAGTTCTTC
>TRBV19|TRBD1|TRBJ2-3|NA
CAAGGDTQYF
TGTGCCGCAGGGGGTGATACGCAGTATTTT
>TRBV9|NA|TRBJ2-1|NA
CASSARGGLNSYNEQFF
TGTGCCAGCAGCGCGCGGGGAGGCCTGAACTCCTACAATGAGCAGTTCTTC
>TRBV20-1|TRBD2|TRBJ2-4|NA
CGSGGMYIQYF
TGCGGGAGCGGGGGGATGTACATTCAGTACTTC
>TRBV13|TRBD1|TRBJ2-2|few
CASSLAGQENTGELFF
TGTGCCAGCAGCTTAGCAGGACAGGAGAACACCGGGGAGCTGTTTTTT
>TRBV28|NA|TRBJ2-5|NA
CASSLEGTQYF
TGTGCCAGCAGTTTAGAGGGGACCCAGTACTTC
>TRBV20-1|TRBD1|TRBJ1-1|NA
CSEQGAGEAFF
TGCAGTGAACAGGGGGCGGGTGAAGCTTTCTTT
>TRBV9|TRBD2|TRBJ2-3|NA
CASSVVLAGGTDTQYF
TGTGCCAGCAGCGTTGTCCTAGCGGGGGGCACAGATACGCAGTATTTT
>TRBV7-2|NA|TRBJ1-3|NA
CASSLYSGNTIYF
TGTGCCAGCAGCCTGTACTCTGGAAACACCATATATTTT
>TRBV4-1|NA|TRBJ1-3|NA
CASSQLGPGNTIYF
TGCGCCAGCAGCCAGTTGGGCCCCGGAAACACCATATATTTT